The T cell receptor (beta chain) described here comes from a study of human T cells and chemical hapten exposure. Indicated time point: pre-sensitization, week 0. The treatment was: therapeutic diphenylcyclopropenone sensitization with weekly scalp DPC. V was shortened by 5 bases and J by 2 bases, with 1 base between the two germline ends. In germline, CDR1 is MGHDK, CDR2 SYGVNS. This CDR3 region has 11 residues. In TCRdb, the RACE reads were re-called with MiXCR into one record per CDR3 protein. The table has around 300,000 distinct CDR3 sequences, 7.7% seen once. The table lists this clonotype with many counts.

Sequencing used whole blood, obtained in connection with sensitization to the hapten diphenylcyclopropenone (DPC). The TCR comes from a man between 18 and 29 years old with alopecia areata. Some clones in this sample may be carry-over from other donors' samples. The V and J genes are TRBV25-1 and TRBJ1-3; D gene uncertain. CDR3 in DNA: TGTGCCAGCAGTCCTGGAAACACCATATATTTT. It specifies CASSPGNTIYF. The variable domain in full, completed from reference TRBV25-1 and TRBJ1-3, reads EADIYQTPRYLVIGTGKKITLECSQTMGHDKMYWYQQDPGMELHLIHYSYGVNSTEKGDLSSESTVSRIRTEHFPLTLESARPSHTSQYLCASSPGNTIYFGEGSWLTVV.